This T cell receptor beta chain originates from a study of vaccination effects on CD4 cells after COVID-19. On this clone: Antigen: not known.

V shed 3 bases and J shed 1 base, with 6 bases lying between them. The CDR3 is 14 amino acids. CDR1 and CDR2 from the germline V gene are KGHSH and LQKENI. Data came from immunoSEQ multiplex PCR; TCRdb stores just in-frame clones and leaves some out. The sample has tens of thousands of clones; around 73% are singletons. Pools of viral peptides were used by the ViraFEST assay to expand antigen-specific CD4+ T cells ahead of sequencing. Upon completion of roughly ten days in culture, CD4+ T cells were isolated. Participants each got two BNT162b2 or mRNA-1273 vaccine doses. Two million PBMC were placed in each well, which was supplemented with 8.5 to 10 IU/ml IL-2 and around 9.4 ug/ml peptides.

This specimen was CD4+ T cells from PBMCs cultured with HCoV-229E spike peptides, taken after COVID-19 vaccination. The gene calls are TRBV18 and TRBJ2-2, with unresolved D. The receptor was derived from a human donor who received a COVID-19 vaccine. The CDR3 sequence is CASSPPKNTGELFF. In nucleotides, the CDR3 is TGTGCCAGCTCACCCCCCAAGAACACCGGGGAGCTGTTTTTT.